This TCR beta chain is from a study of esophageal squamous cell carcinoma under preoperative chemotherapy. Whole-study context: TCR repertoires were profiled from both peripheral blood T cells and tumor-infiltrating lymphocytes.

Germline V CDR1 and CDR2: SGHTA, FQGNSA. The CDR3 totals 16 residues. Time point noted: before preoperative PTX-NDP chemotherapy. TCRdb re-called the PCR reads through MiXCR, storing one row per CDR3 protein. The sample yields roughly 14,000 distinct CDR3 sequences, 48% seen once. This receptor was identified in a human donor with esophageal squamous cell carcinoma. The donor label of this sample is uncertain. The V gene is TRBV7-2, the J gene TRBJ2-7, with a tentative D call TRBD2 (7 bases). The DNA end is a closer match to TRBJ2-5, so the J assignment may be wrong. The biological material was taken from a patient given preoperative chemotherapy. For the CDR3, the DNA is TGTGCCAGCAGCTTGATTAATACAGGGAGGGGAGAGACCCAGTACTTC. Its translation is CASSLINTGRGETQYF.